This TCR beta chain was observed in a study of CD8+CD57+ T cells in acquired aplastic anemia. Genomic DNA, serving as template, underwent TCR beta VDJ and CDR3 profiling. TCRdb used MiXCR to reprocess the reads, holding one entry per CDR3 protein. The data hold 180,000 or so distinct CDR3 sequences, with approximately 48% observed a single time. Selection for sequencing was limited to patients who had shown CD8+CD57+ cell expansion by flow cytometry. Germline lookup yields CDR1 SGHKS and CDR2 YYEKEE (reference sequence). The CDR3 is 15 amino acids. V dropped 2 bases and J dropped 6; count of bases not matched to a gene: 6.

Sequencing was carried out using sorted CD4+, CD8+, or CD8+CD57+ T cells (not recorded which) from PBMCs. The chain carries TRBV5-5 and TRBJ1-1, with 11 bases fitting TRBD1. This receptor was identified in a human donor with aplastic anemia. CDR3 protein: CASSFEDRGHSEAFF. The CDR3 DNA reads as TGTGCCAGCAGCTTCGAGGACAGGGGGCATTCTGAAGCTTTCTTT.